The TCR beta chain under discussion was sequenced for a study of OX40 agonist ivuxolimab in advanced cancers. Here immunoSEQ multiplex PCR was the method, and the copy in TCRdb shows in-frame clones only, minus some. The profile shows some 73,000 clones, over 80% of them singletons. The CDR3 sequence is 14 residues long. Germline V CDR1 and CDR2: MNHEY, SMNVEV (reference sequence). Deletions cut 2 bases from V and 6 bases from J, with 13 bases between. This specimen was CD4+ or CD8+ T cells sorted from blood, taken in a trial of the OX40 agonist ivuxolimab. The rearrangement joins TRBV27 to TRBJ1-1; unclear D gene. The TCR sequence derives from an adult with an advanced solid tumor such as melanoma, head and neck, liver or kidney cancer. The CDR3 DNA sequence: TGTGCCAGCAGTTTAGAATACAATGGTCCTGAAGCTTTCTTT. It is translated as CASSLEYNGPEAFF.